The 7 T cell receptor beta chains listed next were all sequenced from one sample in a study of human T cells and chemical hapten exposure (dated by TCRdb to about 2021). This specimen's time point label, per the study, means: patch test 1, 2 weeks after DPC sensitization. Read against the paper, the sample's treatment or condition label means: therapeutic diphenylcyclopropenone sensitization with weekly scalp DPC. Receptor libraries were prepared by RACE. Sequencing used a NextSeq 500. The public reads were reprocessed in TCRdb via fastp at Q25 and MiXCR, keeping in-frame beta chains. Here each entry gathers all rows of one CDR3 protein and keeps the most common genes and DNA. This sample is represented by a few hundred thousand distinct CDR3 sequences; 4.8% of them were singletons. Of the sample, under 3% is held by the ten largest clones. Sequencing used whole blood, obtained in connection with sensitization to the hapten diphenylcyclopropenone (DPC). The receptors were sampled from a woman between 50 and 59 years old with alopecia areata. Some clones in this sample may be carry-over from other donors' samples.

Regarding this clonotype: A clone one base away is much larger, so this may be a read error. V and J are TRBV27 and TRBJ1-2, with D unresolved. The germline V gene has CDR1 MNHEY and CDR2 SMNVEV (reference sequence). CDR3 length equals 13 residues. The CDR3 sequence is CASSLSGLHGYNF. DNA of the CDR3: TGTGCCAGCAGTTTATCAGGGCTGCACGGCTACAACTTC.

The chain recombines TRBV5-1 with TRBJ1-2; D is ambiguous. CDR1 and CDR2 (germline): SGHRS, YFSETQ. Trimming removed 4 bases from V and 6 bases from J, with 10 bases in between. The CDR3 is 12 residues long. DNA for the CDR3: TGCGCCAGCAGCCGTACACGAGATGGCTACACCTTC. It yields the protein CASSRTRDGYTF.

This clonotype was recorded at least ten times. The chain recombines TRBV6-1 with TRBJ1-1, with D perhaps TRBD1 (5 bases). V was trimmed by 2 bases and J by 3 bases, leaving 13 bases between them. Germline CDR1 and CDR2: MNHNS and SASEGT. The CDR3 sequence is 15 residues long. The CDR3 DNA reads TGTGCCAGCAGTGAATACAGGTTTGTGGACACTGAAGCTTTCTTT. It is translated as CASSEYRFVDTEAFF.

This clonotype appeared many times. The rearrangement joins TRBV29-1 to TRBJ1-2, with D maybe TRBD1 (5 bases). In germline, CDR1 is SQVTM, CDR2 ANQGSEA. Trimming took off 0 bases at V and 4 bases at J, with 12 bases between the two ends. The CDR3 loop spans 14 amino acids. The CDR3 loop is CSVEDFRQGYGYTF. CDR3 DNA sequence: TGCAGCGTTGAAGATTTCAGGCAGGGCTATGGCTACACCTTC.

In this sample, this clonotype turned up many times. The chain recombines TRBV6-2 or TRBV6-3 with TRBJ1-6; D is possibly TRBD1 (5 bases). Trimming removed 6 bases from V and 6 bases from J, with 21 bases in between. Germline assignment: CDR1 MNHEY and CDR2 SVGEGT. The CDR3 loop spans 17 amino acids. The CDR3 reads CASSLDSPSGINSPLHF. Written as DNA, the CDR3 is TGTGCCAGCAGCCTTGACAGCCCAAGCGGAATTAATTCACCCCTCCACTTT.

The chain links TRBV6-2 or TRBV6-3 to TRBJ2-3, with 8 bases fitting TRBD2. Trimming took 7 bases from V and 2 from J; bases not matched to a gene: 8. The CDR3 covers 15 residues. Germline V gene data show CDR1 as MNHEY and CDR2 as SVGEGT. CDR3 loop: CASIKAGAVTDTQYF. As DNA, the CDR3 is TGTGCCAGCATTAAAGCGGGAGCCGTCACAGATACGCAGTATTTT.

The V call is TRBV6-5, the J call TRBJ2-1; D call uncertain. CDR3 length: 12 residues. CDR1 is MNHEY, CDR2 SVGAGI, per germline. The V end lost 6 bases, the J end lost 15 bases, and 18 bases lay between the germline ends. The DNA for the CDR3 is TGTGCCAGCAGAAACGGTTGGGGAAGGCTGTTCTTC. Protein product: CASRNGWGRLFF.